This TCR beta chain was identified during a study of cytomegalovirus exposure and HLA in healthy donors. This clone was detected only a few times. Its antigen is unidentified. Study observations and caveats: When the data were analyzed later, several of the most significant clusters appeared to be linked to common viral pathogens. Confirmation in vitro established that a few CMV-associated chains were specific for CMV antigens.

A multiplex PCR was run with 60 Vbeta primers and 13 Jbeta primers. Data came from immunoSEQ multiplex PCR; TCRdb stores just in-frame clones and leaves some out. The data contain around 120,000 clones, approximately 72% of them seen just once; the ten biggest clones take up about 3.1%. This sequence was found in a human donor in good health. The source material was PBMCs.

In DNA form, the CDR3 reads TGTGCCAGCAGCGCCTCCGCGGAGACCCAGTACTTC. Protein sequence: CASSASAETQYF. V gene TRBV9 combines with J gene TRBJ2-5; D gene uncertain. This CDR3 is built from 12 residues. V dropped 3 bases and J dropped 5 bases, with 8 bases sitting between them. The germline gives CDR1 SGDLS, CDR2 YYNGEE. Supplemented by reference TRBV9 and TRBJ2-5, the full variable domain reads DSGVTQTPKHLITATGQRVTLRCSPRSGDLSVYWYQQSLDQGLQFLIQYYNGEERAKGNILERFSAQQFPDLHSELNLSSLELGDSALYFCASSASAETQYFGPGTRLLVL.